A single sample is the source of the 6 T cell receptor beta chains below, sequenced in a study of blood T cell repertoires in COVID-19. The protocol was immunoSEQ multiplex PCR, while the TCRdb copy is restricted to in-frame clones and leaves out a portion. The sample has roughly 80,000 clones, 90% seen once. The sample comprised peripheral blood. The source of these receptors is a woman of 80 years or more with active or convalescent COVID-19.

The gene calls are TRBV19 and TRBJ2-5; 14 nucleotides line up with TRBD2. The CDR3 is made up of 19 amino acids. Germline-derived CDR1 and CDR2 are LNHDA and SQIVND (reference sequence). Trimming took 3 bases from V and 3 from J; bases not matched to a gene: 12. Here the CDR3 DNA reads TGTGCCAGTAGTATGACTAGCGGGGGGGCAGTTGGGACCAAAGAGACCCAGTACTTC. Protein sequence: CASSMTSGGAVGTKETQYF.

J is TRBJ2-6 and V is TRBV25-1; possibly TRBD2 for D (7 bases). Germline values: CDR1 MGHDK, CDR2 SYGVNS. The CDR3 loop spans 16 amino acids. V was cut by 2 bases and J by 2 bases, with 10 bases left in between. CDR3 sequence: CASSEGRGTGANVLTF. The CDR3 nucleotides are TGTGCCAGCAGTGAAGGGAGGGGGACTGGGGCCAACGTCCTGACTTTC. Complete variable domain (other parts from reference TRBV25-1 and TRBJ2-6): EADIYQTPRYLVIGTGKKITLECSQTMGHDKMYWYQQDPGMELHLIHYSYGVNSTEKGDLSSESTVSRIRTEHFPLTLESARPSHTSQYLCASSEGRGTGANVLTFGAGSRLTVL.

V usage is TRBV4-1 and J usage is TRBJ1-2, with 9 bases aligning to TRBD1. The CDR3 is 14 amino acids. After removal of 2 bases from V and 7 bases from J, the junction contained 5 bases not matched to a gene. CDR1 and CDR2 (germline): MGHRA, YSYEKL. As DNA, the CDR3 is TGCGCCAGCAGCCAATACGGGACAGGGAGTGGCTACACCTTC. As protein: CASSQYGTGSGYTF.

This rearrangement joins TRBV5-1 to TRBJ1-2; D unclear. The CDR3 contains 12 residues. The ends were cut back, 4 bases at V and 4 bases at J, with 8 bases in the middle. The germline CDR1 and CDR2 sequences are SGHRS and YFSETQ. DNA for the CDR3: TGCGCCAGCAGCACGACAAGCTATGGCTACACCTTC. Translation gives CASSTTSYGYTF. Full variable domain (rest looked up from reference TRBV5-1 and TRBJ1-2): KAGVTQTPRYLIKTRGQQVTLSCSPISGHRSVSWYQQTPGQGLQFLFEYFSETQRNKGNFPGRFSGRQFSNSRSEMNVSTLELGDSALYLCASSTTSYGYTFGSGTRLTVV.

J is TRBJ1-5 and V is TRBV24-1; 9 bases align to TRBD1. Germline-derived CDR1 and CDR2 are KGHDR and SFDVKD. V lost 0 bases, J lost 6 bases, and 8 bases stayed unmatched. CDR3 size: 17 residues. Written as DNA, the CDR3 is TGTGCCACCAGTGATTTGCCCGACAGGGGGGTAGGTCAGCCCCAGCATTTT. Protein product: CATSDLPDRGVGQPQHF.

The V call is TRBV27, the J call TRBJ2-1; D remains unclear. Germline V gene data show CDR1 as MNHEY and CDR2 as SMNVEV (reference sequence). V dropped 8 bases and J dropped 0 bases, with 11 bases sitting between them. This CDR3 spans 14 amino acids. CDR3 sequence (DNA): TGTGCCAGCCGCCCCCTAGGCTCCTACAATGAGCAGTTCTTC. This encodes CASRPLGSYNEQFF.